This entry lists 27 T cell receptor beta chains sequenced from one sample in a study of shared clonotypes between healthy human individuals. The assay was immunoSEQ multiplex PCR, and TCRdb's table has in-frame clones only and misses some. Altogether about 490,000 clones are present, 78% being singletons, with the ten largest covering around 12%. Material: PBMCs. These receptors originate from a woman in her thirties or forties in good health. Some clones in this sample may be carry-over from other donors' samples.

The chain couples TRBV28 to TRBJ2-2, with TRBD1 identical over 7 bases. Germline assignment: CDR1 MDHEN and CDR2 SYDVKM. The V gene end was trimmed by 6 bases and the J gene end by 0 bases; junction bases not matched to a gene: 7. The CDR3 consists of 16 residues. The CDR3 DNA reads TGTGCCAGCAGCACTCGGGACAGCCCGAACACCGGGGAGCTGTTTTTT. Translating it yields CASSTRDSPNTGELFF.

This clone is a singleton in its sample. The chain links TRBV30 to TRBJ2-5, with 8 bases aligning to TRBD2. The V segment lost 3 bases and the J segment 7 bases; nucleotides outside the gene matches: 7. This CDR3 has 13 residues. CDR1 and CDR2 from the germline V gene are GTSNPN and SVGIG (reference sequence). Here the CDR3 DNA reads TGTGCCTGGAGCACGGGCCGGGAGGGGACCCAGTACTTC. As protein: CAWSTGREGTQYF.

Written as DNA, the CDR3 is TGTGCCAGCAGCGGGACTAGCGGTGAGCAGTTCTTC. Protein sequence: CASSGTSGEQFF. The J gene is TRBJ2-1, the V gene TRBV2, with 11 bases aligning to TRBD2. After removal of 6 bases from V and 9 bases from J, the junction contained 1 base not matched to a gene. Germline CDR1 and CDR2: SNHLY and FYNNEI. This CDR3 has 12 amino acids.

This clone was seen just once. V and J are TRBV11-2 and TRBJ2-1; possibly TRBD1 for D (5 bases). The CDR3 has 15 residues. Trimming cost V 4 bases and J 15 bases, with 25 bases left between them. Germline CDR1 is SGHAT and CDR2 is FQNNGV. As DNA, the CDR3 is TGTGCCAGCAGCTCCTTGGGGCTGAACGCCCAACGGCTGTTCTTC. This translates into CASSSLGLNAQRLFF. Full variable domain (remainder filled in from reference TRBV11-2 and TRBJ2-1): EAGVAQSPRYKIIEKRQSVAFWCNPISGHATLYWYQQILGQGPKLLIQFQNNGVVDDSQLPKDRFSAERLKGVDSTLKIQPAKLEDSAVYLCASSSLGLNAQRLFFGPGTRLTVL.

The chain carries TRBV30 and TRBJ2-2; a possible D gene is TRBD2 (6 bases). CDR3 size: 15 residues. Trimming removed 4 bases at V and 1 base at J, with 13 bases between. Germline V CDR1 and CDR2: GTSNPN, SVGIG (reference sequence). The CDR3 DNA sequence: TGTGCCTGGACCTTGGGACTTATGAACACCGGGGAGCTGTTTTTT. As protein: CAWTLGLMNTGELFF.

J is TRBJ1-6 and V is TRBV7-2, with D uncertain. CDR3 size: 15 residues. Trimming took 1 base from V and 5 from J, leaving 9 bases between them. Germline V gene lookup returns CDR1 SGHTA and CDR2 FQGNSA. Written as DNA, the CDR3 is TGTGCCAGCAGCTTAGGGCAGGTGAATAATTCACCCCTCCACTTT. It encodes CASSLGQVNNSPLHF.

This clone came up a few times. V and J are TRBV28 and TRBJ2-1; a weak D match, TRBD1 (5 bases). V lost 3 bases and J 2 bases, leaving 11 bases between the germline ends. The germline CDR1 and CDR2 sequences are MDHEN and SYDVKM. The CDR3 loop spans 15 amino acids. CDR3 region: CASSLGGATYNEQFF. The DNA of the CDR3 is TGTGCCAGCAGTTTGGGTGGGGCAACCTACAATGAGCAGTTCTTC. Full variable domain (rest looked up from reference TRBV28 and TRBJ2-1): DVKVTQSSRYLVKRTGEKVFLECVQDMDHENMFWYRQDPGLGLRLIYFSYDVKMKEKGDIPEGYSVSREKKERFSLILESASTNQTSMYLCASSLGGATYNEQFFGPGTRLTVL.

This chain links TRBV30 with TRBJ2-2, with 9 bases that match TRBD2. J gave up 4 bases and V 3 bases, and 12 bases lay outside the gene matches. The CDR3 is 17 amino acids. Germline values: CDR1 GTSNPN, CDR2 SVGIG (reference sequence). CDR3 coding DNA: TGTGCCTGGAGGCGGCTAGCGGGGCGCCGGGGCACCGGGGAGCTGTTTTTT. Its protein is CAWRRLAGRRGTGELFF.

The CDR3 DNA reads TGTGCCAGCCGGCGGGCAGCAGCCAAAAACATTCAGTACTTC. This gives the protein CASRRAAAKNIQYF. V usage is TRBV28 and J usage is TRBJ2-4; possible D gene TRBD2, 5 bases. There are 14 residues in the CDR3. The germline V and J ends were trimmed by 8 bases and 0 bases, with 11 bases remaining between them. The germline V gene has CDR1 MDHEN and CDR2 SYDVKM.

This clone was recorded many times. The rearrangement joins TRBV10-3 to TRBJ2-2; 7 positions match TRBD2. The CDR3 runs to 14 residues. The V and J ends lost 6 bases and 2 bases, in that order; junction bases with no gene match: 3. Germline values: CDR1 ENHRY, CDR2 SYGVKD. The DNA of the CDR3 is TGTGCCATCAGCAAGCGGGACAACACCGGGGAGCTGTTTTTT. Its protein is CAISKRDNTGELFF.

The CDR3 DNA reads TGCGCCAGCAGCTTTGCAGCCACTTCTCCGAGGAACACTGAAGCTTTCTTT. This codes for CASSFAATSPRNTEAFF. The chain combines TRBV5-1 with TRBJ1-1; the D is unclear. This CDR3 has 17 amino acids. V was cut by 2 bases and J by 1 base, with 18 bases left in between. CDR1 is SGHRS and CDR2 is YFSETQ in the germline V gene.

The rearrangement uses TRBV7-9 and TRBJ2-7; D is undetermined. CDR3 length: 12 amino acids. Germline CDR1 and CDR2: SEHNR and FQNEAQ (reference sequence). The V gene lost 6 bases and the J gene lost 5 bases, with 11 bases spanning the gap. The DNA of the CDR3 is TGTGCCAGCAGTTCAGAGAGAGACGAGCAGTACTTC. Its protein product is CASSSERDEQYF.

The chain is built from TRBV5-1 and TRBJ2-3, with TRBD1 matching 8 bases. The CDR3 is 16 residues long. J lost 3 bases, V lost 4 bases, and 10 bases had no gene match. CDR1 is SGHRS, CDR2 YFSETQ, per germline. CDR3 in DNA: TGCGCCAGCAGCCCCCCCCAGGGGGCGCGGACAGATACGCAGTATTTT. Amino acids: CASSPPQGARTDTQYF.

V is TRBV28 and J is TRBJ2-3; the match to TRBD2 covers 10 bases. The CDR3 contains 14 residues. The germline gives CDR1 MDHEN, CDR2 SYDVKM. The V and J ends lost 2 bases and 6 bases, in that order; junction bases with no gene match: 2. The CDR3 DNA follows: TGTGCCAGCAGTTTACCGGGACTAGCGGATACGCAGTATTTT. It translates to CASSLPGLADTQYF.

This sequence joins TRBV18 and TRBJ1-1, with 9 nucleotides matching TRBD1. CDR3 size: 14 residues. V shed 6 bases, J shed 3 bases, and the junction held 5 bases outside the gene matches. From germline, CDR1 is KGHSH and CDR2 LQKENI. The CDR3 is CASSKQGAHTEAFF. CDR3 nucleotides: TGTGCCAGCTCGAAACAGGGGGCTCACACTGAAGCTTTCTTT.

Written as DNA, the CDR3 is TGTGCCACCCAGGGGACAAGTCTCTCTGGCTACACCTTC. This codes for CATQGTSLSGYTF. The chain couples TRBV10-3 to TRBJ1-2, with a weak D call TRBD1 (6 bases). Germline lookup yields CDR1 ENHRY and CDR2 SYGVKD. This CDR3 comprises 13 residues. Trimming left V 10 bases short and J 7 bases short, with 19 bases between.

This clone has a single count. As DNA, the CDR3 is TGTGCCAGCAGTTTCCTCGAGGCGGCGAACACTGAAGCTTTCTTT. Translating gives CASSFLEAANTEAFF. J is TRBJ1-1 and V is TRBV28; D call uncertain. The CDR3 covers 15 residues. Looked up from germline, CDR1 is MDHEN and CDR2 is SYDVKM. Trimming cost V 3 bases and J 1 base, with 12 bases left between them.

The chain combines TRBV30 with TRBJ1-3; a possible D gene is TRBD1 (5 bases). Germline V CDR1 and CDR2: GTSNPN, SVGIG (reference sequence). The ends were cut back, 5 bases at V and 5 bases at J, with 22 bases in the middle. The CDR3 runs to 16 residues. CDR3 sequence: CAWQQGPRDLRNTIYF. The CDR3 coding sequence is TGTGCCTGGCAGCAGGGACCCCGGGACCTGAGAAACACCATATATTTT.

This sequence joins TRBV6-1 and TRBJ2-7, with D maybe TRBD1 (6 bases). CDR3 length: 16 amino acids. The V end was cut by 2 bases, the J end by 3 bases, with 17 bases between. Germline assignment: CDR1 MNHNS and CDR2 SASEGT. The CDR3 here is CASSELYRVGNYEQYF. The CDR3 DNA follows: TGTGCCAGCAGTGAATTGTACAGGGTAGGAAACTACGAGCAGTACTTC.

The V call is TRBV4-3, the J call TRBJ2-7; 9 nucleotides align to TRBD2. After removal of 1 base from V and 5 bases from J, the junction contained 9 bases not matched to a gene. CDR3 length equals 16 residues. Germline V gives CDR1 LGHNA, CDR2 YSLEER. CDR3 protein: CASSQAYSAGGNEQYF. CDR3 DNA sequence: TGCGCCAGCAGCCAAGCCTATTCGGCGGGAGGGAACGAGCAGTACTTC.

The chain carries TRBV29-1 and TRBJ2-1; D assignment may be TRBD1 or TRBD2 (6 bases each). CDR1 SQVTM and CDR2 ANQGSEA come from the germline V gene. Trimming pared 6 bases from V and 10 bases from J, leaving 13 bases between. This CDR3 is 11 amino acids long. The CDR3 protein is CSVPQGREQFF. DNA of the CDR3: TGCAGCGTGCCCCAGGGGAGGGAGCAGTTCTTC.

The chain recombines TRBV4-2 with TRBJ2-2, with a possible D match to TRBD2 (6 bases). V lost 0 bases to trimming and J lost 7 bases, with 9 bases between them. CDR1 and CDR2 (germline): LGHNA, YNFKEQ. The CDR3 runs 14 residues. The CDR3 nucleotides are TGTGCCAGCAGCCAAGATCTCGGGGGCGGGGAGCTGTTTTTT. Translated, it gives CASSQDLGGGELFF.

The rearrangement uses TRBV14 and TRBJ2-7; weak D call: TRBD1 (6 bases). Germline CDR1 reads SGHDN; CDR2 reads FVKESK. The CDR3 extends over 11 amino acids. The V and J ends lost 5 bases and 6 bases respectively, with 8 bases between them. Here the CDR3 reads CASSGGGEQYF. The CDR3 bases are TGTGCCAGCAGCGGGGGCGGCGAGCAGTACTTC.

This clone is a singleton in its sample. The chain recombines TRBV6-1 with TRBJ2-3; 8 bases line up with TRBD2. The CDR3 is 13 residues long. The ends lost 7 bases at V and 6 bases at J; junction bases unmatched: 6. Germline CDR1 and CDR2: MNHNS and SASEGT. CDR3 sequence reads: CASTERELDTQYF. The CDR3 DNA reads as TGTGCCAGCACAGAGCGGGAGCTTGATACGCAGTATTTT.

V and J are TRBV2 and TRBJ2-7; D is ambiguous. The CDR3 extends over 11 amino acids. The V gene's germline CDR1 is SNHLY and CDR2 FYNNEI. The germline V and J ends were trimmed by 8 bases and 3 bases, with 8 bases remaining between them. The CDR3: CASASYYEQYF. DNA of the CDR3: TGTGCCAGCGCCTCGTACTACGAGCAGTACTTC. Full variable domain (missing parts from reference TRBV2 and TRBJ2-7): EPEVTQTPSHQVTQMGQEVILRCVPISNHLYFYWYRQILGQKVEFLVSFYNNEISEKSEIFDDQFSVERPDGSNFTLKIRSTKLEDSAMYFCASASYYEQYFGPGTRLTVT.

The gene calls are TRBV5-1 and TRBJ1-1, with D unresolved. CDR1 and CDR2 from the germline V gene are SGHRS and YFSETQ. The CDR3 is 15 amino acids. Trimming cost V 0 bases and J 0 bases, with 9 bases left between them. The CDR3 sequence is CASSLVSQMNTEAFF. CDR3 DNA sequence: TGCGCCAGCAGCTTGGTAAGCCAGATGAACACTGAAGCTTTCTTT.

The V gene is TRBV27, the J gene TRBJ2-1; no clear D gene. Germline V gene lookup returns CDR1 MNHEY and CDR2 SMNVEV (reference sequence). The CDR3 extends over 13 amino acids. V shed 8 bases and J shed 5 bases, with 13 bases lying between them. The CDR3 region has the DNA TGTGCCAGCGGGCACGGAAGGAACAATGAGCAGTTCTTC. Protein product: CASGHGRNNEQFF.